Following are 8 T cell receptor beta chains from one sample sequenced in a study of blood T cells in healthy people across ages (dated by TCRdb to between 2014 and 2016). Library construction relied on 5' RACE. Instrument used: Illumina HiSeq 2500. A second PCR of 7 to 11 cycles was run with a J-beta primer mix and a sample-barcoded 5' primer. The public reads were quality trimmed at Q25 with fastp and then assembled into clones with MiXCR by TCRdb, keeping productive beta chains. All rows with the same CDR3 protein become a single entry with the most common DNA and genes. The sample table shows hundreds of thousands of distinct CDR3 sequences, and approximately 24% are seen once. The ten largest clones take up 3% of the sample. These data were also filed under a second study, of T cells of mothers and their children.

Sequencing was carried out using blood. The source of these receptors is a boy aged 5-17 years in good health.

This clonotype was seen only a few times. The chain carries TRBV5-1 and TRBJ1-4; weak D call: TRBD1 (5 bases). CDR3 length: 13 amino acids. CDR1 and CDR2 from the germline V gene are SGHRS and YFSETQ. V was cut by 4 bases and J by 10 bases, with 14 bases left in between. The CDR3 loop reads CASSRGGRGKLFF. The CDR3 nucleotides are TGCGCCAGCAGCCGTGGCGGAAGGGGAAAACTGTTTTTT. Drawing the rest from reference TRBV5-1 and TRBJ1-4, the complete variable domain is KAGVTQTPRYLIKTRGQQVTLSCSPISGHRSVSWYQQTPGQGLQFLFEYFSETQRNKGNFPGRFSGRQFSNSRSEMNVSTLELGDSALYLCASSRGGRGKLFFGSGTQLSVL.

The V and J genes are TRBV5-1 and TRBJ2-5; a possible D gene is TRBD2 (5 bases). The CDR3 sequence is 14 residues long. CDR1 SGHRS and CDR2 YFSETQ come from the germline V gene. The V gene lost 1 base and the J gene lost 2 bases, with 9 bases spanning the gap. The CDR3 nucleotides read TGCGCCAGCAGCTTGATGACTATTCAAGAGACCCAGTACTTC. Translation gives CASSLMTIQETQYF.

V and J are TRBV12-3 or TRBV12-4 and TRBJ2-4, with D perhaps assigned TRBD1 or TRBD2 (6 bases each). The CDR3 has 15 amino acids. V was pared by 8 bases and J by 1 base, with 15 bases between. The CDR3 loop is CASGGQVRAKNIQYF. In nucleotides, the CDR3 is TGTGCCAGCGGGGGGCAGGTACGGGCCAAAAACATTCAGTACTTC.

V usage is TRBV2 and J usage is TRBJ2-6; no definite D call. The CDR3 consists of 16 residues. The germline CDR1 and CDR2 sequences are SNHLY and FYNNEI. V was clipped by 4 bases and J by 0 bases, with 10 bases between them. The DNA for the CDR3 is TGTGCCAGCAGTGGAGGACGATCCTCTGGGGCCAACGTCCTGACTTTC. It translates to CASSGGRSSGANVLTF.

DNA of the CDR3: TGCGCCAGCAGCCAAGGTTCGACTTTGAACACTGAAGCTTTCTTT. This codes for CASSQGSTLNTEAFF. J is TRBJ1-1 and V is TRBV4-1; no clear D. Germline V CDR1 and CDR2: MGHRA, YSYEKL. The CDR3 sequence is 15 residues long. V lost 1 base, J lost 0 bases, and 9 bases lay in between.

The genes are TRBV6-5 and TRBJ2-7; tentatively, D is TRBD2 (6 bases). The CDR3 has 15 amino acids. The germline CDR1 and CDR2 sequences are MNHEY and SVGAGI. V lost 6 bases and J 0 bases, leaving 15 bases between the germline ends. As DNA, the CDR3 is TGTGCCAGCAGAGGCGGGGACGGGAACTCCTACGAGCAGTACTTC. Amino acids: CASRGGDGNSYEQYF.

This clonotype was found a few times. The chain carries TRBV7-9 and TRBJ2-4; 8 bases line up with TRBD1. The CDR3 is 20 amino acids. J gave up 1 base and V 5 bases, and 19 bases lay outside the gene matches. Looked up from germline, CDR1 is SEHNR and CDR2 is FQNEAQ (reference sequence). The CDR3 loop is CASSISRWTGKEAAKNIQYF. The CDR3 DNA reads as TGTGCCAGCAGCATTAGCAGATGGACAGGGAAAGAGGCGGCCAAAAACATTCAGTACTTC. The full variable domain, completed using reference TRBV7-9 and TRBJ2-4, is DTGVSQNPRHKITKRGQNVTFRCDPISEHNRLYWYRQTLGQGPEFLTYFQNEAQLEKSRLLSDRFSAERPKGSFSTLEIQRTEQGDSAMYLCASSISRWTGKEAAKNIQYFGAGTRLSVL.

The chain carries TRBV7-3 and TRBJ1-2; no clear D gene. CDR3 size: 13 residues. Germline-derived CDR1 and CDR2 are SGHTA and FQGTGA. Trimming cost V 0 bases and J 7 bases, with 9 bases left between them. This CDR3 is CASSLTGMGGYTF. In DNA form, the CDR3 reads TGTGCCAGCAGCTTAACAGGGATGGGTGGCTACACCTTC.